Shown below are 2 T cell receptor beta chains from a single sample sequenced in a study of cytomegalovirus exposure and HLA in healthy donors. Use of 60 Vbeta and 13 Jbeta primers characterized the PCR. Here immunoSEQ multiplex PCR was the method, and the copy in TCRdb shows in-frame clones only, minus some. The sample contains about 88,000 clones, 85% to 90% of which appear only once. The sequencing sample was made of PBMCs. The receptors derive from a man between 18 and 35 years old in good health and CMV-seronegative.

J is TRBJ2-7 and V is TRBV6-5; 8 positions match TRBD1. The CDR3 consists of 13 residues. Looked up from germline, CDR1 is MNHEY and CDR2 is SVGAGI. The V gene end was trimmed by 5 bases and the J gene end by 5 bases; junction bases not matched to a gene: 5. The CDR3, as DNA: TGTGCCAGCAGTAAAATGGACAGGGACGAGCAGTACTTC. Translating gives CASSKMDRDEQYF.

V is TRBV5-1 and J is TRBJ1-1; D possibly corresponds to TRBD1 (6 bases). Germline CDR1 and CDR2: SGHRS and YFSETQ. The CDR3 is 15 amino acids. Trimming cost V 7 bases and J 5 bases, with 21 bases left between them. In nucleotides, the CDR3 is TGCGCCAGCCGCAACACACAGGGAAGTGGTACTGAAGCTTTCTTT. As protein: CASRNTQGSGTEAFF.